Presented here are 29 T cell receptor beta chains from one specimen sequenced in a study of T cells in localized non-small cell lung cancer. Profiling relied on immunoSEQ multiplex PCR, and the TCRdb table lists in-frame clones only, not all of them. The profile shows about 24,000 clones, more than 70% of them singletons. The sequences come from peripheral blood mononuclear cells, collected before any cancer treatment. All receptors derive from a woman aged 35 to 75 with stage III lung adenocarcinoma.

In nucleotides, the CDR3 is TGTGCCAGCAGCTTAGTCGGGGTCGAACAGTACTTC. Its protein product is CASSLVGVEQYF. This rearrangement joins TRBV7-2 to TRBJ2-7; D is perhaps TRBD2 (5 bases). V lost 1 base and J lost 10, with 11 bases in between. This CDR3 region has 12 residues. Germline V gene data show CDR1 as SGHTA and CDR2 as FQGNSA.

V usage is TRBV4-3 and J usage is TRBJ2-7; 10 bases align to TRBD1. The V gene's germline CDR1 is LGHNA and CDR2 YSLEER. The CDR3 covers 15 residues. Trimming took 6 bases from V and 4 from J; bases not matched to a gene: 9. The CDR3 coding sequence is TGCGCCAGCAGGCTGGGACAGGGGTCGGGGTACGAGCAGTACTTC. Translated: CASRLGQGSGYEQYF.

The genes are TRBV6-5 and TRBJ2-7, with 7 bases that match TRBD1. V lost 8 bases to trimming and J lost 3 bases; unmatched junction nucleotides: 4. CDR3 length: 12 amino acids. Germline V lookup: CDR1 MNHEY, CDR2 SVGAGI. CDR3 DNA: TGTGCCAGCCGGACAGGTAACTACGAGCAGTACTTC. This sequence encodes CASRTGNYEQYF.

J is TRBJ2-7 and V is TRBV4-1; the match to TRBD2 covers 12 bases. The CDR3 length is 15 residues. Per the germline V gene, CDR1 is MGHRA and CDR2 is YSYEKL. V lost 4 bases, J lost 5 bases, and 6 bases stayed unmatched. The CDR3 sequence is CASSPGTSGPHEQYF. CDR3 nucleotides: TGCGCCAGCAGCCCAGGGACTAGCGGGCCCCACGAGCAGTACTTC.

The V and J genes are TRBV5-1 and TRBJ2-7, with D maybe TRBD2 (6 bases). V was shortened by 0 bases and J by 3 bases, with 13 bases between the two germline ends. The germline gives CDR1 SGHRS, CDR2 YFSETQ. The CDR3 is 15 residues long. CDR3 sequence reads: CASSLGGGEDYEQYF. In DNA form, the CDR3 reads TGCGCCAGCAGCTTGGGAGGAGGGGAAGACTACGAGCAGTACTTC.

This chain links TRBV5-1 with TRBJ2-3; 13 positions match TRBD2. Looked up from germline, CDR1 is SGHRS and CDR2 is YFSETQ. V was clipped by 4 bases and J by 3 bases; unmatched bases: 8. The CDR3 is 17 residues long. For the CDR3, the DNA is TGCGCCAGCAGCCAATCGTGGACTAGCGGGAGTACAGATACGCAGTATTTT. This translates into CASSQSWTSGSTDTQYF.

This chain links TRBV19 with TRBJ1-5; D gene uncertain. This CDR3 comprises 16 residues. Germline-derived CDR1 and CDR2 are LNHDA and SQIVND (reference sequence). Trimming took off 3 bases at V and 0 bases at J, with 12 bases between the two ends. The CDR3 is CASSIGQAYSNQPQHF. The CDR3 DNA follows: TGTGCCAGTAGTATCGGCCAGGCTTATAGCAATCAGCCCCAGCATTTT.

The rearrangement uses TRBV10-1 and TRBJ1-3, with D tentatively TRBD1 (5 bases). V dropped 2 bases and J dropped 8 bases, with 19 bases sitting between them. This CDR3 has 16 residues. The germline gives CDR1 WNHNN, CDR2 SYGVQD (reference sequence). CDR3 nucleotides: TGCGCCAGCAGTGAGCCAGGACACATCCTTGTTTACACCATATATTTT. This gives the protein CASSEPGHILVYTIYF.

This clone came up once. The chain combines TRBV21-1 with TRBJ2-1; the D call of TRBD2 is as the table states it, not checked on the DNA. TRBV21-1 is described as a pseudogene. The CDR3 has 17 residues. This chain's CDR3 is CASSKGGGGARWNEQFF. CDR3 coding DNA: TGTGCCAGCAGCAAAGGCGGGGGGGGAGCCCGGTGGAATGAGCAGTTCTTC.

This clone was recorded once. This chain connects TRBV14 to TRBJ1-3; 10 bases are a match to TRBD1. V lost 6 bases to trimming and J lost 2 bases; unmatched junction nucleotides: 7. The CDR3 runs to 16 residues. CDR1 and CDR2 (germline): SGHDN, FVKESK. CDR3 coding DNA: TGTGCCAGCAGTTATGATGGGACAGGGGCTGGAAACACCATATATTTT. Translated, it gives CASSYDGTGAGNTIYF.

The chain carries TRBV7-3 and TRBJ2-3; D is unresolved. CDR3 length: 13 amino acids. The germline V gene has CDR1 SGHTA and CDR2 FQGTGA. Trimming cost V 2 bases and J 6 bases, with 9 bases left between them. CDR3 nucleotides: TGTGCCAGCAGCTTATCCCCTTTGGATACGCAGTATTTT. This codes for CASSLSPLDTQYF.

The rearrangement uses TRBV4-1 and TRBJ1-5; tentative D call: TRBD1 (6 bases). The CDR3 contains 16 residues. V was clipped by 0 bases and J by 3 bases, with 12 bases between them. The germline CDR1 and CDR2 sequences are MGHRA and YSYEKL. CDR3 nucleotide sequence: TGCGCCAGCAGCCAAGATCCCGGGACACCCAATCAGCCCCAGCATTTT. This gives the protein CASSQDPGTPNQPQHF.

This clone was seen a single time. The gene calls are TRBV9 and TRBJ2-3; either TRBD1 or TRBD2 may fit D (5 bases each). The length of the CDR3 is 14 residues. The germline V gene encodes CDR1 SGDLS and CDR2 YYNGEE. V lost 4 bases to trimming and J lost 5 bases, with 14 bases between them. CDR3 in DNA: TGTGCCAGCAGCCCTACCGGGACCATAGATACGCAGTATTTT. Translated: CASSPTGTIDTQYF.

J is TRBJ2-2 and V is TRBV7-7; the D gene is possibly TRBD2 (5 bases). Trimming pared 1 base from V and 1 base from J, leaving 16 bases between. The CDR3 is made up of 18 amino acids. Germline V gene lookup returns CDR1 SSHAT and CDR2 FNYEAQ (reference sequence). This CDR3 reads CASSLELAGKKNTGELFF. The CDR3 bases are TGTGCCAGCAGCTTAGAGTTGGCGGGCAAAAAGAACACCGGGGAGCTGTTTTTT.

The chain carries TRBV5-1 and TRBJ1-4; D not resolved. The CDR3 consists of 15 residues. From germline, CDR1 is SGHRS and CDR2 YFSETQ. Trimming cost V 0 bases and J 7 bases, with 13 bases left between them. CDR3 DNA sequence: TGCGCCAGCAGCTTGGATTCGGGGTCAGGTGAAAAACTGTTTTTT. Its protein product is CASSLDSGSGEKLFF. The complete variable domain, with remaining parts taken from reference TRBV5-1 and TRBJ1-4, reads KAGVTQTPRYLIKTRGQQVTLSCSPISGHRSVSWYQQTPGQGLQFLFEYFSETQRNKGNFPGRFSGRQFSNSRSEMNVSTLELGDSALYLCASSLDSGSGEKLFFGSGTQLSVL.

The chain links TRBV5-8 to TRBJ2-1; D is unclear. V dropped 6 bases and J dropped 6 bases, with 19 bases sitting between them. CDR1 is SGHTS and CDR2 is YDEGEE in the germline V gene. CDR3 length: 15 amino acids. DNA of the CDR3: TGTGCCAGCAACTTCGGTATAGGTAGGGCCAATGAGCAGTTCTTC. It codes for CASNFGIGRANEQFF.

The rearrangement joins TRBV4-3 to TRBJ2-3; TRBD2 matches at 9 bases. J lost 4 bases, V lost 1 base, and 6 bases had no gene match. The CDR3 has 16 residues. Looked up from germline, CDR1 is LGHNA and CDR2 is YSLEER. The CDR3 DNA follows: TGCGCCAGCAGCCAAGGTGCTAGCGGGGCGGCAGATACGCAGTATTTT. This encodes CASSQGASGAADTQYF.

This sequence joins TRBV6-1 and TRBJ2-7; 7 nucleotides line up with TRBD2. Germline loops: CDR1 MNHNS, CDR2 SASEGT. Unmatched junction bases numbered 6, after V lost 7 bases and J lost 0 bases. The CDR3 extends over 14 amino acids. The CDR3 protein is CASTVGGSSYEQYF. The CDR3 DNA sequence: TGTGCCAGCACTGTGGGAGGGAGCTCCTACGAGCAGTACTTC.

The chain links TRBV29-1 to TRBJ2-3; D might be TRBD1 or TRBD2, each matching 5 bases. V lost 5 bases and J 1 base, leaving 10 bases between the germline ends. The length of the CDR3 is 13 residues. The germline V gene has CDR1 SQVTM and CDR2 ANQGSEA. In DNA form, the CDR3 reads TGCAGCGTTTCCCGGGACGGCACAGATACGCAGTATTTT. The encoded protein is CSVSRDGTDTQYF.

The chain joins TRBV19 to TRBJ2-3; tentatively, D is TRBD2 (5 bases). The CDR3 spans 16 residues. V lost 4 bases and J 2 bases, leaving 16 bases between the germline ends. The V gene's germline CDR1 is LNHDA and CDR2 SQIVND (reference sequence). In nucleotides, the CDR3 is TGTGCCAGTAGTAAGGCGGGCCTCGGGGTCACAGATACGCAGTATTTT. Its translation is CASSKAGLGVTDTQYF.

The chain couples TRBV19 to TRBJ1-5, with TRBD1 matching over 8 bases. This CDR3 has 15 amino acids. Trimming cost V 7 bases and J 0 bases; bases outside gene matches: 5. Germline V gene sequence: CDR1 LNHDA, CDR2 SQIVND (reference sequence). The CDR3 here is CASTSTGGSNQPQHF. CDR3 in DNA: TGTGCCAGTACCTCTACAGGGGGTAGCAATCAGCCCCAGCATTTT.

The chain couples TRBV14 to TRBJ2-7; 9 nucleotides agree with TRBD1. The CDR3 has 17 amino acids. Germline CDR1 reads SGHDN; CDR2 reads FVKESK. V dropped 0 bases and J dropped 2; count of bases not matched to a gene: 8. The CDR3 spells CASSQESDRGFTYEQYF. The CDR3 DNA sequence: TGTGCCAGCAGCCAAGAATCGGACAGGGGTTTCACCTACGAGCAGTACTTC.

V is TRBV9 and J is TRBJ2-5; 12 bases line up with TRBD2. The CDR3 runs 16 residues. Losses at the gene ends were 0 bases for V and 4 bases for J; bases not matched to a gene: 4. The germline gives CDR1 SGDLS, CDR2 YYNGEE. CDR3 sequence (DNA): TGTGCCAGCAGCGTAGGGACTAGCGGGGCCGGAGAGACCCAGTACTTC. Translating it yields CASSVGTSGAGETQYF. Looking up the rest from reference TRBV9 and TRBJ2-5 gives the full variable domain: DSGVTQTPKHLITATGQRVTLRCSPRSGDLSVYWYQQSLDQGLQFLIQYYNGEERAKGNILERFSAQQFPDLHSELNLSSLELGDSALYFCASSVGTSGAGETQYFGPGTRLLVL.

This clone was recorded once. The chain couples TRBV7-9 to TRBJ2-7, with TRBD2 identical over 9 bases. The CDR3 loop spans 15 amino acids. Losses at the gene ends were 0 bases for V and 2 bases for J; bases not matched to a gene: 2. Germline V gives CDR1 SEHNR, CDR2 FQNEAQ (reference sequence). CDR3 in DNA: TGTGCCAGCAGCTTAGCTAGCGGGGGCCCCTACGAGCAGTACTTC. It translates to CASSLASGGPYEQYF.

This clone was picked up one time. This rearrangement joins TRBV27 to TRBJ1-1; no reliable D call. This CDR3 region has 13 residues. The V end was cut by 4 bases, the J end by 5 bases, with 11 bases between. Germline-derived CDR1 and CDR2 are MNHEY and SMNVEV (reference sequence). The CDR3 region is CASSSDGRTEAFF. Written as DNA, the CDR3 is TGTGCCAGCAGTTCGGACGGTAGGACTGAAGCTTTCTTT.

This clone was observed a handful of times. The DNA for the CDR3 is TGTGCCAGCAGCTTCCCCGGGGGGCGGTACAATGAGCAGTTCTTC. This translates into CASSFPGGRYNEQFF. J is TRBJ2-1 and V is TRBV7-9; D may be TRBD2 (7 bases). CDR1 is SEHNR, CDR2 FQNEAQ, per germline (reference sequence). The CDR3 has 15 residues. Trimming cost V 3 bases and J 4 bases, with 13 bases left between them.

The V call is TRBV13, the J call TRBJ1-2; a weak D match, TRBD1 (6 bases). This CDR3 is 15 amino acids long. In germline, CDR1 is PRHDT, CDR2 FYEKMQ (reference sequence). Trimming cost V 6 bases and J 6 bases, with 20 bases left between them. The CDR3 nucleotides read TGTGCCAGCAGAACAACCACGGTACAGGGCAATGGCTACACCTTC. Residues: CASRTTTVQGNGYTF.

This clone was seen just once. The chain links TRBV7-9 to TRBJ1-3; 8 bases agree with TRBD1. Germline V gene sequence: CDR1 SEHNR, CDR2 FQNEAQ (reference sequence). The CDR3 is 13 amino acids. V trimming: 5 bases; J trimming: 11 bases; junction bases outside the gene matches: 8. CDR3 sequence (DNA): TGTGCCAGCAGCCCCGGGACAGGTTCCCCCATATATTTT. Protein: CASSPGTGSPIYF.

This clone was observed a handful of times. The rearrangement joins TRBV30 to TRBJ1-5, with D perhaps TRBD1 (5 bases). The germline gives CDR1 GTSNPN, CDR2 SVGIG (reference sequence). This CDR3 comprises 12 residues. Trimming shortened V by 0 bases and J by 6 bases, and 6 bases separated the two germline ends. CDR3 amino acids: CAWSVQGQPQHF. As DNA, the CDR3 is TGTGCCTGGAGTGTCCAGGGTCAGCCCCAGCATTTT.